Shown below are 31 T cell receptor beta chains from a single sample sequenced in a study of blood T cell repertoires in COVID-19. This table comes from immunoSEQ multiplex PCR, and its TCRdb copy is limited to in-frame clones, with some not included. The repertoire holds 200,000 to 250,000 clones, with over 75% as singletons. The sample comprised peripheral blood. Receptors were obtained from a man in his fifties with COVID-19, enrolled during active disease.

The chain has TRBV4-3 and TRBJ1-4; maybe TRBD1 (5 bases). V lost 0 bases, J lost 8 bases, and 16 bases lay in between. CDR1 LGHNA and CDR2 YSLEER come from the germline V gene. This CDR3 region has 16 residues. This CDR3 reads CASSQDLVQGGEKLFF. DNA of the CDR3: TGCGCCAGCAGCCAAGACTTAGTTCAGGGAGGAGAAAAACTGTTTTTT.

V gene TRBV28 combines with J gene TRBJ2-5; D may be TRBD2 (6 bases). CDR3 size: 13 residues. V gave up 9 bases and J gave up 3 bases, with 14 bases separating them. CDR1 is MDHEN and CDR2 is SYDVKM in the germline V gene. The CDR3 loop reads CASTSGGKETQYF. The CDR3 DNA follows: TGTGCCAGTACGTCTGGCGGGAAAGAGACCCAGTACTTC.

The chain recombines TRBV11-1 with TRBJ2-1, with 7 nucleotides matching TRBD2. Germline CDR1 and CDR2: SGHAT and FQDESV (reference sequence). Trimming took 8 bases from V and 4 from J; bases not matched to a gene: 11. CDR3 size: 15 residues. As DNA, the CDR3 is TGTGCCAGCGCCCCAAGCGGGACCCCGTACAATGAGCAGTTCTTC. Translation: CASAPSGTPYNEQFF.

The chain carries TRBV27 and TRBJ2-1, with 9 bases fitting TRBD2. The junction had 9 bases not matched to a gene; V was cut back by 8 bases and J by 7 bases. Germline V gene data show CDR1 as MNHEY and CDR2 as SMNVEV (reference sequence). The CDR3 has 14 residues. For the CDR3, the DNA is TGTGCCAGCCGGCGGGGGGGCGTGGCAAATGAGCAGTTCTTC. Residues: CASRRGGVANEQFF.

This clone was counted a few times. This specimen includes other DNA sequences encoding the same CDR3. This chain uses TRBV4-1 with TRBJ2-7, with D perhaps matching TRBD1 (5 bases). CDR1 MGHRA and CDR2 YSYEKL come from the germline V gene. The CDR3 consists of 14 residues. Trimming left V 0 bases short and J 2 bases short, with 8 bases between. Here the CDR3 reads CASSQDQGPYEQYF. The CDR3 region has the DNA TGCGCCAGCAGCCAAGATCAGGGCCCCTACGAGCAGTACTTC.

The gene calls are TRBV7-9 and TRBJ1-6; D is uncertain. Germline lookup yields CDR1 SEHNR and CDR2 FQNEAQ (reference sequence). The CDR3 covers 14 residues. V was trimmed by 1 base and J by 3 bases, leaving 4 bases between them. CDR3 DNA: TGTGCCAGCAGCTTAGGACACTATAATTCACCCCTCCACTTT. Translating it yields CASSLGHYNSPLHF.

This chain joins TRBV19 and TRBJ2-1; 11 nucleotides align to TRBD2. Germline CDR1 LNHDA, CDR2 SQIVND (reference sequence). This CDR3 is 17 amino acids long. V lost 4 bases and J lost 10; bases outside the gene matches: 15. As DNA, the CDR3 is TGTGCCAGTAGTACGACGACTAGCGGGGCTTCTGGAGGGGAGCAGTTCTTC. Amino acids: CASSTTTSGASGGEQFF.

J is TRBJ2-7 and V is TRBV9; the match to TRBD1 covers 8 bases. Trimming at V came to 1 base and at J to 7 bases, leaving 16 bases not matched to a gene. The CDR3 loop spans 17 amino acids. CDR1 and CDR2 (germline): SGDLS, YYNGEE. CDR3 DNA sequence: TGTGCCAGCAGCGTACCTGAGATCCTCGGACAGGGCCGGGAGCAGTACTTC. Protein: CASSVPEILGQGREQYF.

J is TRBJ2-3 and V is TRBV19, with D uncertain. This CDR3 has 14 residues. Germline V gene lookup returns CDR1 LNHDA and CDR2 SQIVND (reference sequence). The V end lost 6 bases, the J end lost 0 bases, and 10 bases lay between the germline ends. CDR3 sequence reads: CASRGQWSTDTQYF. The CDR3 coding sequence is TGTGCCAGTAGGGGCCAGTGGAGCACAGATACGCAGTATTTT.

This chain uses TRBV5-6 with TRBJ2-5; 10 bases match TRBD1. Germline V gene data show CDR1 as SGHDT and CDR2 as YYEEEE. V lost 4 bases, J lost 5 bases, and 8 bases stayed unmatched. There are 15 residues in the CDR3. The CDR3 DNA follows: TGTGCCAGCAGCACCGGACAGGGGGTTTGGGAGACCCAGTACTTC. This encodes CASSTGQGVWETQYF.

J is TRBJ1-2 and V is TRBV27, with D possibly TRBD1 on 5 matching bases. Germline V lookup: CDR1 MNHEY, CDR2 SMNVEV (reference sequence). CDR3 length: 13 residues. The ends were cut back, 3 bases at V and 4 bases at J, with 9 bases in the middle. This CDR3 reads CASSFGGGYGYTF. CDR3 nucleotides: TGTGCCAGCAGTTTCGGGGGGGGCTATGGCTACACCTTC.

CDR3: CASSQGASGGARNEQFF. The CDR3 region has the DNA TGTGCCAGCAGCCAAGGGGCTAGCGGGGGGGCCCGGAATGAGCAGTTCTTC. This chain uses TRBV3-1 (or the pseudogene TRBV3-2) with TRBJ2-1, with 12 positions matching TRBD2. With V trimmed by 1 base and J by 7 bases, 8 bases remained unmatched. Germline CDR1 is LGHDT and CDR2 is YNNKEL (reference sequence). This CDR3 contains 17 residues.

The J gene is TRBJ2-1, the V gene TRBV7-9; D uncertain. Trimming cost V 2 bases and J 0 bases, with 8 bases left between them. Germline V gene sequence: CDR1 SEHNR, CDR2 FQNEAQ (reference sequence). The CDR3 runs to 15 residues. The CDR3 spells CASSLSGSSYNEQFF. The CDR3 nucleotides are TGTGCCAGCAGCTTATCCGGTAGCTCCTACAATGAGCAGTTCTTC.

This chain joins TRBV12-3 or TRBV12-4 and TRBJ2-5, with TRBD2 matching 7 bases. The CDR3 sequence is 13 residues long. V trimming: 5 bases; J trimming: 7 bases; junction bases outside the gene matches: 7. The CDR3 DNA follows: TGTGCCAGCAGTACTAAGGGGAGGGGGACCCAGTACTTC. Amino acids: CASSTKGRGTQYF.

This rearrangement joins TRBV29-1 to TRBJ2-7, with D perhaps TRBD2 (6 bases). The CDR3 is 12 amino acids. Germline V CDR1 and CDR2: SQVTM, ANQGSEA. Trimming shortened V by 4 bases and J by 2 bases, and 9 bases separated the two germline ends. The CDR3: CSVAGTAYEQYF. CDR3 DNA: TGCAGCGTTGCAGGGACTGCCTACGAGCAGTACTTC.

The rearrangement uses TRBV4-3 and TRBJ1-2; D unresolved. This CDR3 comprises 17 residues. Germline-derived CDR1 and CDR2 are LGHNA and YSLEER. V lost 0 bases to trimming and J lost 2 bases, with 16 bases between them. DNA for the CDR3: TGCGCCAGCAGCCAAGATTGGAGCGGAGTGTCGAACTATGGCTACACCTTC. Amino acid sequence: CASSQDWSGVSNYGYTF.

This clone was counted between two and nine times. V usage is TRBV19 and J usage is TRBJ2-1; TRBD2 matches at 14 bases. V was pared by 3 bases and J by 2 bases, with 6 bases of the junction left unmatched. The CDR3 length is 18 residues. Germline V gene lookup returns CDR1 LNHDA and CDR2 SQIVND (reference sequence). The chain's CDR3 is CASSMGLAGDTAYNEQFF. Here the CDR3 DNA reads TGTGCCAGTAGTATGGGACTAGCGGGGGACACCGCCTACAATGAGCAGTTCTTC. The full variable domain, its missing parts supplied by reference TRBV19 and TRBJ2-1, is DGGITQSPKYLFRKEGQNVTLSCEQNLNHDAMYWYRQDPGQGLRLIYYSQIVNDFQKGDIAEGYSVSREKKESFPLTVTSAQKNPTAFYLCASSMGLAGDTAYNEQFFGPGTRLTVL.

The chain is built from TRBV19 and TRBJ2-5, with D possibly being TRBD1 (6 bases). The CDR3 has 15 amino acids. V was clipped by 9 bases and J by 5 bases, with 22 bases between them. Germline V CDR1 and CDR2: LNHDA, SQIVND (reference sequence). In DNA form, the CDR3 reads TGTGCCAGCCGACAGGCTAGTGGGATTCTGGAGACCCAGTACTTC. It encodes CASRQASGILETQYF.

V usage is TRBV9 and J usage is TRBJ2-3; D remains ambiguous. The germline V gene encodes CDR1 SGDLS and CDR2 YYNGEE. The CDR3 covers 12 residues. Deletions cut 4 bases from V and 3 bases from J, with 6 bases between. This chain's CDR3 is CASSKETDTQYF. The CDR3 DNA reads as TGTGCCAGCAGCAAGGAGACAGATACGCAGTATTTT.

The V and J genes are TRBV7-9 and TRBJ1-2, with TRBD1 matching 7 bases. This CDR3 spans 15 amino acids. Germline CDR1 reads SEHNR; CDR2 reads FQNEAQ (reference sequence). V lost 5 bases and J lost 8; bases outside the gene matches: 14. The CDR3 loop reads CASSRGQALSIGYTF. CDR3 DNA: TGTGCCAGCAGCAGAGGACAGGCCCTTTCCATCGGCTACACCTTC.

The chain couples TRBV30 to TRBJ1-1; D might be TRBD1 (6 bases). This CDR3 is 16 amino acids long. Germline assignment: CDR1 GTSNPN and CDR2 SVGIG (reference sequence). With 0 bases removed from V and 3 bases from J, the gap between germline ends came to 17 bases. The CDR3 nucleotides are TGTGCCTGGAGTGTCTCCCATGGACAGCGGTACACTGAAGCTTTCTTT. It encodes CAWSVSHGQRYTEAFF. Complete variable domain (other parts from reference TRBV30 and TRBJ1-1): SQTIHQWPATLVQPVGSPLSLECTVEGTSNPNLYWYRQAAGRGLQLLFYSVGIGQISSEVPQNLSASRPQDRQFILSSKKLLLSDSGFYLCAWSVSHGQRYTEAFFGQGTRLTVV.

The V gene is TRBV27, the J gene TRBJ1-6; TRBD1 matches at 10 bases. CDR3 length: 15 residues. Germline lookup yields CDR1 MNHEY and CDR2 SMNVEV (reference sequence). The ends lost 2 bases at V and 12 bases at J; junction bases unmatched: 7. DNA for the CDR3: TGTGCCAGCAGTTTAGGGACAGGGGCTAGGGGACCCCTCCACTTT. Its protein product is CASSLGTGARGPLHF.

The chain links TRBV6-2 or TRBV6-3 to TRBJ2-5; 15 bases are shared with TRBD2. The trim removed 2 bases at V and 4 bases at J, leaving 11 bases unmatched. The CDR3 totals 19 residues. Per the germline V gene, CDR1 is MNHEY and CDR2 is SVGEGT. As DNA, the CDR3 is TGTGCCAGCAGTTACCCATCCTGGACTAGCGGGGGGGCTATAGAGACCCAGTACTTC. This sequence encodes CASSYPSWTSGGAIETQYF.

The V and J genes are TRBV27 and TRBJ1-5, with D possibly TRBD1 on 6 matching bases. The CDR3 contains 15 residues. V was cut by 5 bases and J by 0 bases, with 11 bases left in between. Germline loops: CDR1 MNHEY, CDR2 SMNVEV (reference sequence). CDR3 bases: TGTGCCAGCAGTCCACAGGGATATAGCAATCAGCCCCAGCATTTT. Translation: CASSPQGYSNQPQHF.

The chain couples TRBV2 to TRBJ2-5, with TRBD2 matching 7 bases. There are 14 residues in the CDR3. Germline CDR1 is SNHLY and CDR2 is FYNNEI. With 4 bases clipped from V and 1 base from J, the junction kept 3 bases outside the gene matches. The CDR3 nucleotides read TGTGCCAGCAGTGGCCCGGGGGGCCAAGAGACCCAGTACTTC. This gives the protein CASSGPGGQETQYF.

This chain links TRBV27 with TRBJ2-3, with 10 bases fitting TRBD2. The CDR3 has 17 residues. The J segment lost 0 bases and the V segment lost 5 bases, leaving 8 bases of the junction unmatched. Germline loops: CDR1 MNHEY, CDR2 SMNVEV (reference sequence). The CDR3: CASSPRTSGRSTDTQYF. The CDR3 DNA reads as TGTGCCAGCAGTCCCCGGACTAGCGGCAGGAGCACAGATACGCAGTATTTT.

The rearrangement joins TRBV18 to TRBJ1-1; 8 bases line up with TRBD1. CDR1 is KGHSH and CDR2 is LQKENI in the germline V gene. The V segment lost 3 bases and the J segment 1 base; nucleotides outside the gene matches: 4. The CDR3 contains 15 residues. CDR3: CASSPAGTGNTEAFF. The CDR3 nucleotides are TGTGCCAGCTCACCGGCCGGGACAGGGAACACTGAAGCTTTCTTT. The full variable domain, its missing parts supplied by reference TRBV18 and TRBJ1-1, is NAGVMQNPRHLVRRRGQEARLRCSPMKGHSHVYWYRQLPEEGLKFMVYLQKENIIDESGMPKERFSAEFPKEGPSILRIQQVVRGDSAAYFCASSPAGTGNTEAFFGQGTRLTVV.

CDR3 loop: CASSPRWGDTEAFF. CDR3 coding DNA: TGTGCCAGCAGTCCCCGGTGGGGGGACACTGAAGCTTTCTTT. This chain joins TRBV2 and TRBJ1-1; possible D gene TRBD1, 5 bases. CDR1 is SNHLY, CDR2 FYNNEI, per germline. V was trimmed by 5 bases and J by 3 bases, leaving 13 bases between them. The CDR3 has 14 amino acids.

The gene calls are TRBV6-2 or TRBV6-3 and TRBJ2-5, with 7 nucleotides matching TRBD2. CDR1 MNHEY and CDR2 SVGEGT come from the germline V gene. V was pared by 6 bases and J by 2 bases, with 12 bases of the junction left unmatched. This CDR3 is built from 16 residues. The CDR3 nucleotides are TGTGCCAGCAGCGAATTCCTAGCGGTTGTTCAAGAGACCCAGTACTTC. Protein product: CASSEFLAVVQETQYF.

The chain's CDR3 is CASRQGPYSNQPQHF. As DNA, the CDR3 is TGTGCCAGCAGGCAGGGGCCTTATAGCAATCAGCCCCAGCATTTT. This chain joins TRBV2 and TRBJ1-5; maybe TRBD1 (6 bases). The CDR3 is made up of 15 amino acids. Germline CDR1 reads SNHLY; CDR2 reads FYNNEI. V was pared by 6 bases and J by 0 bases, with 12 bases between.

The gene calls are TRBV30 and TRBJ1-6, with 7 bases aligning to TRBD1. The V and J ends lost 4 bases and 7 bases, in that order; junction bases with no gene match: 7. Germline V gives CDR1 GTSNPN, CDR2 SVGIG (reference sequence). This CDR3 is 14 amino acids long. The CDR3 DNA reads TGTGCCTGGACCAAGGGGGCTGGGAATTCACCCCTCCACTTT. Encoded protein: CAWTKGAGNSPLHF.